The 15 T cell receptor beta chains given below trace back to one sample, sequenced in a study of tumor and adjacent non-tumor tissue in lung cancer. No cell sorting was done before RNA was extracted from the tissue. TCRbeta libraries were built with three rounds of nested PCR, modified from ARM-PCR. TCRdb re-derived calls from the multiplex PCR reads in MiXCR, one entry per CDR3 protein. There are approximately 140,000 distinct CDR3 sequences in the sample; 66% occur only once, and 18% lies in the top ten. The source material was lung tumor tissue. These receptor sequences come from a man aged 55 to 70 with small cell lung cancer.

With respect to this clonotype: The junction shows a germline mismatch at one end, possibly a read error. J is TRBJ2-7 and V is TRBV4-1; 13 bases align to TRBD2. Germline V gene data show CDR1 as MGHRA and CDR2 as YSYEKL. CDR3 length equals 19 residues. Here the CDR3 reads CANSPKGLAGLGSSYGQYF. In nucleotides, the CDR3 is TGCGCCAACAGCCCAAAGGGACTAGCGGGATTGGGGAGCTCCTACGGGCAGTACTTC.

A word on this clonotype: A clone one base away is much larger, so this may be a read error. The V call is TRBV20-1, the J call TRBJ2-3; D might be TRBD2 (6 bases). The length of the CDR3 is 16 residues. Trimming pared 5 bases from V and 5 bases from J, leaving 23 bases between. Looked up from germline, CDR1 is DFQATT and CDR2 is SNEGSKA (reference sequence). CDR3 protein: CSALPGLVVVGDTQYF. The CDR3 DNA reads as TGCAGTGCTTTACCGGGACTCGTGGTGGTTGGAGATACGCAGTATTTT.

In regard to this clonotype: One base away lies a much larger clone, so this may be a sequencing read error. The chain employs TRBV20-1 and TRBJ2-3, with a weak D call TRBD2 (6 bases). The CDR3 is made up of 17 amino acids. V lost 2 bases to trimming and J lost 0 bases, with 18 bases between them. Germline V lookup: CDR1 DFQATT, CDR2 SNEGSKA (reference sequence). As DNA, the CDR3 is TGCAGTGCTAGACCTGGACTATGGGAGACTAGCACAGATACGCAGTATTTT. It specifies CSARPGLWETSTDTQYF.

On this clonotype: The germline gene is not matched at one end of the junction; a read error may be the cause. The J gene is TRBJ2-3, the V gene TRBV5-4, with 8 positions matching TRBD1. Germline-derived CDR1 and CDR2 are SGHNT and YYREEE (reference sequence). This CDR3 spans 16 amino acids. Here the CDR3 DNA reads TGTGCCAACAGCTGGAAAACCGGGACAGGTACAGATACGCAGTATTTT. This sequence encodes CANSWKTGTGTDTQYF. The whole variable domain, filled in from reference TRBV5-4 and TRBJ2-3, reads ETGVTQSPTHLIKTRGQQVTLRCSSQSGHNTVSWYQQALGQGPQFIFQYYREEENGRGNFPPRFSGLQFPNYSSELNVNALELDDSALYLCANSWKTGTGTDTQYFGPGTRLTVL.

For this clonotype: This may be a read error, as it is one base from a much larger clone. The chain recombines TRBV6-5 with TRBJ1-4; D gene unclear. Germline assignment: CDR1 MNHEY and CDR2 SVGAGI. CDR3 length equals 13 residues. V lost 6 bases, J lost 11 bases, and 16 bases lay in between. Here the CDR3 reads CASRKCPTGKLFF. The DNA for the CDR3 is TGTGCCAGCAGAAAATGCCCGACGGGTAAACTGTTTTTT.

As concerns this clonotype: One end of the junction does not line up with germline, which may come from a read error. The CDR3 loop is CSARNLGDTQNF. The CDR3 DNA sequence: TGCAGTGCTAGGAATTTGGGAGATACGCAGAATTTT. The J gene is TRBJ2-3, the V gene TRBV20-1, with D possibly matching TRBD2 (5 bases). CDR3 length equals 12 residues. CDR1 and CDR2 (germline): DFQATT, SNEGSKA (reference sequence).

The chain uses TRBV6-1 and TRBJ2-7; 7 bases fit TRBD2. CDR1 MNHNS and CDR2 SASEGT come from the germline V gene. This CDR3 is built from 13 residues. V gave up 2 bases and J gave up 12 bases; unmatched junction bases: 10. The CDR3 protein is CASSERSGLGLYF. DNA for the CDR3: TGTGCCAGCAGTGAAAGGTCAGGACTAGGACTGTACTTC.

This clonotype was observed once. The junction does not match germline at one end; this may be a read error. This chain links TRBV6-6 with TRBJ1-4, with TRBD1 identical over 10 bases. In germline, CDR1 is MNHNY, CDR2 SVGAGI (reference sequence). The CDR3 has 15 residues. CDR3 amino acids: CASSYLGQGDEELFF. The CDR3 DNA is TGTGCCAGCAGTTACCTTGGACAGGGGGATGAAGAACTGTTCTTT.

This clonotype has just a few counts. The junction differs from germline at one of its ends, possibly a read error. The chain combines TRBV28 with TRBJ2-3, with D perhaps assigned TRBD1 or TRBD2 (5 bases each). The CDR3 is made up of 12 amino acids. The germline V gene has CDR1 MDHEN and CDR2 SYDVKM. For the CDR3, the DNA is TGTGCCAGCAGCCCGAACCGGGACGAGCAGTACTTT. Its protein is CASSPNRDEQYF.

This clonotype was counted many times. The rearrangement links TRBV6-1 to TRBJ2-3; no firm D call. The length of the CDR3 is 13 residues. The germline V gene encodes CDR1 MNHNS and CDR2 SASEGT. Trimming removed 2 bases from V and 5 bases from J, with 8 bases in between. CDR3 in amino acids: CASSETWGDTQYF. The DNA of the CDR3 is TGTGCCAGCAGTGAAACATGGGGAGATACGCAGTATTTT.

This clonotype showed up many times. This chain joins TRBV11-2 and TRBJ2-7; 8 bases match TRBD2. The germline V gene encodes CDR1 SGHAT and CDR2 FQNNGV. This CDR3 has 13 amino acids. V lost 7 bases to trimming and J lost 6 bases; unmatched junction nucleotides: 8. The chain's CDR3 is CASNTIRGGEQYF. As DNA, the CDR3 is TGTGCCAGCAACACAATACGGGGGGGCGAGCAGTACTTC.

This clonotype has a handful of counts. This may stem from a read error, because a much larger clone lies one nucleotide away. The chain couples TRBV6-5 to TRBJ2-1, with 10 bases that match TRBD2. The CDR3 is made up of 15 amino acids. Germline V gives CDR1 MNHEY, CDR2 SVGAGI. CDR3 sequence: CASRSGTSEYNERFF. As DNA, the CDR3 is TGTGCCAGCAGATCGGGGACTAGCGAATACAATGAGCGGTTCTTC.

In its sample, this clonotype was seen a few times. For the CDR3, the DNA is TGTGCCAGCAGTTCGTCGGGACAGGGAACTTTCGAGCAGTACTTC. Translated, it gives CASSSSGQGTFEQYF. The chain employs TRBV12-3 or TRBV12-4 and TRBJ2-7; 9 bases are shared with TRBD1. After removal of 4 bases from V and 6 bases from J, the junction contained 10 bases not matched to a gene. This CDR3 comprises 15 residues.

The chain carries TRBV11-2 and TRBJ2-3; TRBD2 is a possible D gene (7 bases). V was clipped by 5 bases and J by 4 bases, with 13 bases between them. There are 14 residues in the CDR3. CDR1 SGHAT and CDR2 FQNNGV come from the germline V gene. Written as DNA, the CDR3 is TGTGCCAGCAGCCCTAGGGGGGGTGCAGATACGCAGTATTTT. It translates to CASSPRGGADTQYF. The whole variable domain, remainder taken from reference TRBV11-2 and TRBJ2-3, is EAGVAQSPRYKIIEKRQSVAFWCNPISGHATLYWYQQILGQGPKLLIQFQNNGVVDDSQLPKDRFSAERLKGVDSTLKIQPAKLEDSAVYLCASSPRGGADTQYFGPGTRLTVL.

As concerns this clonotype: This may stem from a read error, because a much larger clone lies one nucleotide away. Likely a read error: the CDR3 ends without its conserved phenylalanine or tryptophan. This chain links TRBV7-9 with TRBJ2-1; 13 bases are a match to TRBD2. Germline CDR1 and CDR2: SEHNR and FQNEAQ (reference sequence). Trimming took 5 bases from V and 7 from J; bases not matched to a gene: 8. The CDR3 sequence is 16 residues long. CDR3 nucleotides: TGTGCCAGCAGCACCCCCGGGACTAGCGGGACGAATGAGCAGTTCTCC. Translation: CASSTPGTSGTNEQFS.